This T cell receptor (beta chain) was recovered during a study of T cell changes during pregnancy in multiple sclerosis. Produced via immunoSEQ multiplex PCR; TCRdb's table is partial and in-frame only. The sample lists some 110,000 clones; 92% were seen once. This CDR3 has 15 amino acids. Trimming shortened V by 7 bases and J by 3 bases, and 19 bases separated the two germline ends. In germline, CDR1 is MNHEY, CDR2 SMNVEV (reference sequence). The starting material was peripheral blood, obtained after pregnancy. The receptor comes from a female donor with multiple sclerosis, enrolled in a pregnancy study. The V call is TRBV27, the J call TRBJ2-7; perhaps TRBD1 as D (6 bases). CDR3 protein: CASKKRTASGYEQYF. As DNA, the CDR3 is TGTGCCAGCAAAAAGAGGACAGCCTCTGGCTACGAGCAGTACTTC.